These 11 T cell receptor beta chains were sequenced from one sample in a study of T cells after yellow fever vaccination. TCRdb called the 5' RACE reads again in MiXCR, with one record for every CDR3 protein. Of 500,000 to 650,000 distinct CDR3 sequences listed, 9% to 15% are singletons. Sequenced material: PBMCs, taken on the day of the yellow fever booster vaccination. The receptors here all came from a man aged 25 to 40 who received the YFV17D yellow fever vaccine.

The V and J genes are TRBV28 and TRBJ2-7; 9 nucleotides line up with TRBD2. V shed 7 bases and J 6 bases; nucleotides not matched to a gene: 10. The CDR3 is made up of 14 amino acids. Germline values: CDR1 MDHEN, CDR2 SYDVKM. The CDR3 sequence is CASTPMGLASEQYF. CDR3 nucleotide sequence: TGTGCCAGCACCCCCATGGGACTAGCAAGCGAGCAGTACTTC.

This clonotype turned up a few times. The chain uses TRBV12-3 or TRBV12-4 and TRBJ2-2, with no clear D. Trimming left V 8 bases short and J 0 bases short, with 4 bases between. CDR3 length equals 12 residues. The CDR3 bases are TGTGCCAGCCAGGCGAACACCGGGGAGCTGTTTTTT. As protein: CASQANTGELFF.

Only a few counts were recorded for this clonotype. The CDR3 sequence: CASSYRDTFNEQYF. The CDR3 DNA reads as TGTGCCAGCAGCTACCGGGACACCTTTAACGAGCAGTACTTC. The chain is built from TRBV7-6 and TRBJ2-7; D may be TRBD1 (6 bases). CDR3 length: 14 amino acids. Germline V lookup: CDR1 SGHVS, CDR2 FNYEAQ. The germline V and J ends were trimmed by 4 bases and 5 bases, with 15 bases remaining between them. The full variable domain, its missing parts supplied by reference TRBV7-6 and TRBJ2-7, is GAGVSQSPRYKVTKRGQDVALRCDPISGHVSLYWYRQALGQGPEFLTYFNYEAQQDKSGLPNDRFSAERPEGSISTLTIQRTEQRDSAMYRCASSYRDTFNEQYFGPGTRLTVT.

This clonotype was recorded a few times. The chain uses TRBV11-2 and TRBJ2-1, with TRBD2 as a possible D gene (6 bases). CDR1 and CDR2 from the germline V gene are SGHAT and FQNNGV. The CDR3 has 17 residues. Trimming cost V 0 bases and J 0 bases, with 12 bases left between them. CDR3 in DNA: TGTGCCAGCAGCTTAGAACTAGCTTTCAGCTCCTACAATGAGCAGTTCTTC. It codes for CASSLELAFSSYNEQFF. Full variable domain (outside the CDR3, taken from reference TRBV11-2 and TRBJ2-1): EAGVAQSPRYKIIEKRQSVAFWCNPISGHATLYWYQQILGQGPKLLIQFQNNGVVDDSQLPKDRFSAERLKGVDSTLKIQPAKLEDSAVYLCASSLELAFSSYNEQFFGPGTRLTVL.

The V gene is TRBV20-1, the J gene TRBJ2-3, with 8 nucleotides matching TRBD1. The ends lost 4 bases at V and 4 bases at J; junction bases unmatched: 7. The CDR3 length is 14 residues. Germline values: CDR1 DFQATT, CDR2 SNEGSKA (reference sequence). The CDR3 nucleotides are TGCAGTGCTACCCGACAGGGGAAAGCAGATACGCAGTATTTT. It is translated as CSATRQGKADTQYF.

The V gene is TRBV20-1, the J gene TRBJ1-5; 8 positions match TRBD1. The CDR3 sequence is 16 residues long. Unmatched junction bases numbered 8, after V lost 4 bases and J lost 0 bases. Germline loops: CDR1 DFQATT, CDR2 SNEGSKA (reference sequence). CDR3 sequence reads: CSAKSRTGFSNQPQHF. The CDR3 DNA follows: TGCAGTGCTAAAAGCCGGACAGGGTTTAGCAATCAGCCCCAGCATTTT.

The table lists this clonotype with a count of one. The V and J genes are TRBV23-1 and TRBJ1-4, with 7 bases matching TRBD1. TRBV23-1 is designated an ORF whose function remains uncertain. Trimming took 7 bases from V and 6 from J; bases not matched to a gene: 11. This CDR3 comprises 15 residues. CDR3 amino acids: CASKRETGLYEKLFF. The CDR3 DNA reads TGCGCCAGCAAACGGGAGACAGGGCTCTATGAAAAACTGTTTTTT.

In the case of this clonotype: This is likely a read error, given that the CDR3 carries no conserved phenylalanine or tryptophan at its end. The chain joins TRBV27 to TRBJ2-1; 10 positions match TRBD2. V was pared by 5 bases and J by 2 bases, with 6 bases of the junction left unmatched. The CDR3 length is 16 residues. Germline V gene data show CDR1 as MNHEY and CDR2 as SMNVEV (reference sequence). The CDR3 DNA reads TGTGCCAGCAGTCCCCGGAGCGGGAGGGCCTACAATGAGCAGTTCATC. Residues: CASSPRSGRAYNEQFI.

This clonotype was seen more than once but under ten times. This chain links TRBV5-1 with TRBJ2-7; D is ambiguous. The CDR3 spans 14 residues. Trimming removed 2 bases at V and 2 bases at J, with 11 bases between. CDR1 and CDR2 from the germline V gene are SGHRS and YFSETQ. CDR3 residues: CASSFWTDAYEQYF. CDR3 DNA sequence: TGCGCCAGCAGCTTTTGGACGGACGCCTACGAGCAGTACTTC.

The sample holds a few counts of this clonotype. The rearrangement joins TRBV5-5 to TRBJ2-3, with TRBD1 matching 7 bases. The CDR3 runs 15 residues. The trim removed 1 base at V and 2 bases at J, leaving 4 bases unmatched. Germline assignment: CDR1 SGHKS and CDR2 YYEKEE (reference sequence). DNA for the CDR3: TGTGCCAGCAGCTTGTACAGGGGCGACACAGATACGCAGTATTTT. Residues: CASSLYRGDTDTQYF.

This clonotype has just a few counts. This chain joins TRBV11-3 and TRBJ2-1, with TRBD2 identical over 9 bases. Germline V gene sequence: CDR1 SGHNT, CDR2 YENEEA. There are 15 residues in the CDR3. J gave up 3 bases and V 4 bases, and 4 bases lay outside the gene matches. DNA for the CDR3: TGTGCCAGCAGCTCTAGGACTAGCGACTACAATGAGCAGTTCTTC. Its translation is CASSSRTSDYNEQFF.